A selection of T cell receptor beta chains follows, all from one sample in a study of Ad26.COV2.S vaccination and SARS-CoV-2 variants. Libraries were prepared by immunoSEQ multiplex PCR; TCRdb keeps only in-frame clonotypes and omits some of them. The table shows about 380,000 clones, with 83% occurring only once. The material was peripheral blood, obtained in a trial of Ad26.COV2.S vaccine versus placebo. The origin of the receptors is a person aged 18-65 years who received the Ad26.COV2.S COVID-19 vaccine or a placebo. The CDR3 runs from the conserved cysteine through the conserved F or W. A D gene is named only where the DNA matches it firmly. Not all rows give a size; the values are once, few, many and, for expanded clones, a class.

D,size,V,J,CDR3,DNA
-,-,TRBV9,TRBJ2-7,CASTCRGFSYEQYF,TGTGCCAGCACCTGTAGAGGTTTCTCCTACGAGCAGTACTTC
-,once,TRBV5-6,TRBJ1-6,CASSLESGFSSYNSPLHF,TGTGCCAGCAGCTTGGAGAGCGGTTTTAGCTCCTATAATTCACCCCTCCACTTT
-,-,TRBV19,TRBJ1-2,CASRPVGVWGYTF,TGTGCCAGTAGACCCGTGGGGGTATGGGGCTACACCTTC
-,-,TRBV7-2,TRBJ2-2,CASTSALRALLNTGELFF,TGTGCCAGCACCTCCGCACTGCGGGCGCTTTTGAACACCGGGGAGCTGTTTTTT
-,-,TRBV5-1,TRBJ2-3,CASSLLIADTQYF,TGCGCCAGCAGCTTGCTGATCGCAGATACGCAGTATTTT
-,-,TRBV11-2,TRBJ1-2,CASSFGLDYGYTF,TGTGCCAGCAGCTTCGGGTTGGACTATGGCTACACCTTC
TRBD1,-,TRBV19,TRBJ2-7,CASSIGTGTTYEQYF,TGTGCCAGTAGTATAGGGACAGGGACCACCTACGAGCAGTACTTC
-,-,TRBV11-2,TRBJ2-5,CASSPSNRAWYQETQYF,TGTGCCAGCAGCCCAAGCAACCGGGCCTGGTACCAAGAGACCCAGTACTTC
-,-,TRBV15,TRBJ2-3,CATSRDRTDTQYF,TGTGCCACCAGCAGAGATCGGACCGATACGCAGTATTTT
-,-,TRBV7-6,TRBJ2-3,CASSLVGGTDTQYF,TGTGCCAGCAGCTTAGTCGGGGGTACAGATACGCAGTATTTT
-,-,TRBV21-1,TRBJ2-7,CASSGASGAQRDEQYF,TGTGCCAGCAGCGGGGCTAGCGGGGCCCAGAGAGACGAGCAGTACTTC
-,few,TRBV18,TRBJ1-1,CASSPLRGWTEAFF,TGTGCCAGCTCACCACTCAGGGGCTGGACTGAAGCTTTCTTT
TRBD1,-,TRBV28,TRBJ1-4,CASSLAGQGGREKLFF,TGTGCCAGCAGTTTGGCCGGACAGGGCGGAAGGGAAAAACTGTTTTTT
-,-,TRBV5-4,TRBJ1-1,CASSLDRQPNTEAFF,TGTGCCAGCAGCTTGGATAGGCAGCCGAACACTGAAGCTTTCTTT
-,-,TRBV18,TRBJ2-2,CASSVDGSNTGELFF,TGTGCCAGCTCGGTGGACGGTTCGAACACCGGGGAGCTGTTTTTT
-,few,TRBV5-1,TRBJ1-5,CASSLDPNQPQHF,TGCGCCAGCAGCTTGGACCCAAATCAGCCCCAGCATTTT
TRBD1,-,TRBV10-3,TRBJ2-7,CAIRDSTYEQYF,TGTGCCATCCGGGACAGTACCTACGAGCAGTACTTC
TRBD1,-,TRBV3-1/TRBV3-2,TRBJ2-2,CASSQDLGTGNTGELFF,TGTGCCAGCAGCCAAGATCTAGGGACAGGGAACACCGGGGAGCTGTTTTTT
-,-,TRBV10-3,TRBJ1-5,CAIRGGVVGQPQHF,TGTGCCATCAGAGGAGGGGTAGTCGGTCAGCCCCAGCATTTT
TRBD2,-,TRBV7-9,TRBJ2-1,CASSLEGSGRANEQFF,TGTGCCAGCAGCTTAGAGGGCAGCGGGAGGGCCAATGAGCAGTTCTTC
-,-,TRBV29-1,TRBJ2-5,CSVDRVDRSIGAQYF,TGCAGCGTTGATCGGGTTGACAGATCCATTGGGGCCCAGTACTTC
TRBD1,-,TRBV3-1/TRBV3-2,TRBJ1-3,CASIGTGGSPGNTIYF,TGTGCCAGCATCGGGACAGGGGGCTCTCCTGGAAACACCATATATTTT
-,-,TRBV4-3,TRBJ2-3,CASSQGDFQDTQYF,TGCGCCAGCAGCCAAGGGGACTTCCAAGATACGCAGTATTTT
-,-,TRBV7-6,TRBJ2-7,CASSRGYEQYF,TGTGCCAGCAGCAGGGGCTACGAGCAGTACTTC
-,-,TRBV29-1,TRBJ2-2,CSVEFGRGTGELFF,TGCAGCGTTGAATTTGGGCGGGGCACCGGGGAGCTGTTTTTT
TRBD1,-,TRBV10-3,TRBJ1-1,CAIRPPEGQLSTEAFF,TGTGCCATCCGTCCCCCGGAGGGACAGCTGAGCACTGAAGCTTTCTTT
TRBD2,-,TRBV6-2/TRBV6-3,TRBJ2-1,CASSLPSGPYNEQFF,TGTGCCAGCAGCCTGCCTAGCGGGCCTTACAATGAGCAGTTCTTC
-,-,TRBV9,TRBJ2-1,CASSHDRAYNEQFF,TGTGCCAGCAGCCACGATCGGGCCTACAATGAGCAGTTCTTC
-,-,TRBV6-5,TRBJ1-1,CAGRTDLNTEAFF,TGTGCCGGCCGGACGGATTTGAACACTGAAGCTTTCTTT
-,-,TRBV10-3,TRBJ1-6,CAISEVSSTTPLHF,TGTGCCATCAGTGAGGTGTCCTCAACGACACCCCTCCACTTT
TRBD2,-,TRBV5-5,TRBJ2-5,CASSLNSGKMETQYF,TGTGCCAGCAGCTTGAATAGCGGGAAAATGGAGACCCAGTACTTC
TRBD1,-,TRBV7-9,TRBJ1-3,CASSWGDRGSGNTIYF,TGTGCCAGCAGCTGGGGGGACAGGGGCTCTGGAAACACCATATATTTT
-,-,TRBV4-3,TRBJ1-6,CASSQEQLLNSPLHF,TGCGCCAGCAGCCAAGAACAACTTCTCAATTCACCCCTCCACTTT
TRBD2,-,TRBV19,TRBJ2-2,CASSQVAGTGELFF,TGTGCCAGTAGCCAGGTAGCGGGAACCGGGGAGCTGTTTTTT
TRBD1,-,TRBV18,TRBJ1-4,CASSRRTGLATNEKLFF,TGTGCCAGCTCACGGCGGACAGGGCTTGCAACTAATGAAAAACTGTTTTTT
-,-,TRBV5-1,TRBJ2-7,CASSHRRDTPSGGQYF,TGCGCCAGCAGCCACCGAAGGGACACCCCTTCGGGTGGGCAGTACTTC
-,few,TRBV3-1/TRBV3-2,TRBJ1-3,CASSPSSGNTIYF,TGTGCCAGCAGCCCCTCCTCTGGAAACACCATATATTTT
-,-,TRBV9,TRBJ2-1,CASSVEVRGSYNEQFF,TGTGCCAGCAGCGTAGAAGTCAGAGGTTCCTACAATGAGCAGTTCTTC
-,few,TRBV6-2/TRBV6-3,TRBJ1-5,CASSYRSGPTSNQPQHF,TGTGCCAGCAGTTATCGTTCGGGACCTACGAGCAATCAGCCCCAGCATTTT
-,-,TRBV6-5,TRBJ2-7,CASRAPGGAYEQYF,TGTGCCAGCAGGGCGCCTGGGGGAGCCTACGAGCAGTACTTC
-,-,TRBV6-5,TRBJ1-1,CASPGVIEAFF,TGTGCCAGCCCAGGCGTCATCGAAGCTTTCTTT
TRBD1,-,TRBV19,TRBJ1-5,CASSLPQGRRNQPQHF,TGTGCCAGTAGTCTCCCACAGGGGAGGCGCAATCAGCCCCAGCATTTT
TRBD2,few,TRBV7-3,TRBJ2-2,CASSAGLAGGELFF,TGTGCCAGCAGCGCGGGACTAGCTGGCGGGGAGCTGTTTTTT
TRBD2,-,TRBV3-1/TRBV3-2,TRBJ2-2,CASSHAGTSSTTGELFF,TGTGCCAGCAGCCATGCAGGGACTAGCTCGACGACCGGGGAGCTGTTTTTT
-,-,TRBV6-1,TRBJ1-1,CASSEERWGNTEAFF,TGTGCCAGCAGTGAAGAGAGGTGGGGGAACACTGAAGCTTTCTTT
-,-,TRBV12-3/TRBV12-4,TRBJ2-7,CASTQGGIYEQYF,TGTGCCAGCACCCAAGGGGGGATTTACGAGCAGTACTTC
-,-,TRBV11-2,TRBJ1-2,CASSLDPRPYGYTF,TGTGCCAGCAGCTTAGACCCTCGTCCCTATGGCTACACCTTC
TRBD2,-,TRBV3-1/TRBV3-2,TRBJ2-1,CASSQDPLAGAVDEQFF,TGTGCCAGCAGCCAAGATCCCCTAGCGGGCGCCGTCGATGAGCAGTTCTTC
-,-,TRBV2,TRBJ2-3,CASSDYRFTDTQYF,TGTGCCAGCAGTGATTACAGATTTACAGATACGCAGTATTTT
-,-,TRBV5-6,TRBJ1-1,CASSWPGQKGEAFF,TGTGCCAGCAGCTGGCCGGGACAAAAGGGTGAAGCTTTCTTT
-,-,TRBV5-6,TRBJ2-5,CASSLTGLAETQYF,TGTGCCAGCAGCTTGACAGGATTAGCGGAGACCCAGTACTTC